This is a list of T cell receptor beta chains from one sample in a study of chemoradiotherapy in HPV16-positive cancers. Generated by immunoSEQ multiplex PCR, the TCRdb table keeps only in-frame clones and is missing some. The repertoire holds about 15,000 clones, approximately 89% seen once, with roughly 2.3% in the top ten. Sequencing was performed on blood, taken from a patient who underwent chemoradiotherapy. The receptor set was obtained from a human donor with HPV-associated anogenital cancer. Each CDR3 is given with its conserved first and last residue. Each record gives: J gene, V gene, CDR3 protein.

>TRBJ1-1|TRBV5-1
CASSSIRGPTEAFF
>TRBJ2-3|TRBV7-9
CASSPRGPDTQYF
>TRBJ2-2|TRBV10-1
CASSERLTGELFF
>TRBJ1-4|TRBV4-1
CASSQAPGQLNEKLFF
>TRBJ1-1|TRBV6-5
CASSYVGGTEAFF
>TRBJ1-5|TRBV5-5
CASSWGQGPNQPQHF
>TRBJ2-3|TRBV6-1
CASSEVAGGPDTQYF
>TRBJ2-7|TRBV27
CASSGLRDDEQYF
>TRBJ2-2|TRBV11-2
CASSFGGELFF
>TRBJ2-2|TRBV19
CASSIVTQGFQTGELFF
>TRBJ2-6|TRBV5-1
CASSKTNQDSGANVLTF
>TRBJ2-7|TRBV5-1
CASSSPGTGTYEQYF
>TRBJ1-6|TRBV27
CASSYLEGRNSPLHF
>TRBJ2-7|TRBV21-1
CASSNRWGGRVYEQYF
>TRBJ1-2|TRBV6-1
CASLPPGTVYGYTF
>TRBJ2-7|TRBV29-1
CSVEGQEAGGTYEQYF
>TRBJ1-1|TRBV7-9
CASSLLGTTEAFF
>TRBJ2-1|TRBV28
CASSLIGGGLISYNEQFF
>TRBJ2-7|TRBV7-2
CASSLALGGFSEQYF
>TRBJ1-6|TRBV6-1
CASSERQAPGSPLHF
>TRBJ1-5|TRBV7-9
CASSLVGQQGYHQPQHF
>TRBJ2-5|TRBV9
CASSPRDSKETQYF
>TRBJ2-1|TRBV5-1
CASSSGSESSIGNEQFF
>TRBJ1-1|TRBV6-5
CASSSNTEAFF
>TRBJ2-1|TRBV27
CASKLGGPYNEQFF
>TRBJ1-1|TRBV4-1
CASSQRQLNTEAFF
>TRBJ1-2|TRBV28
CASSFVQRYGYTF
>TRBJ2-1|TRBV6-6
CASSTYLGNEQFF
>TRBJ2-5|TRBV27
CASRGSSGTVGSQYF
>TRBJ2-5|TRBV2
CASSDLGVGRQETQYF
>TRBJ1-1|TRBV5-1
CASRTQGVNTEAFF
>TRBJ2-7|TRBV6-5
CASKRTGSVYEQYF
>TRBJ2-1|TRBV11-1
CASSSGLGNEQFF
>TRBJ2-5|TRBV13
CASSSRGQGGETQYF
>TRBJ2-7|TRBV27
CASSSGGAFPEQYF
>TRBJ2-1|TRBV5-1
CASSLTTSGSYNEQFF
>TRBJ2-2|TRBV5-1
CASSLGTVDTGELFF
>TRBJ2-5|TRBV28
CASSLGGGQETQYF
>TRBJ2-1|TRBV5-1
CASSPPPAGRDNEQFF
>TRBJ2-3|TRBV9
CASSPLPGQRTDTQYF
>TRBJ1-6|TRBV30
CAWSTIVGNSPLHF
>TRBJ2-1|TRBV5-1
CASSLTSGGAHEQFF
>TRBJ1-1|TRBV30
CACGVVGSSF
>TRBJ1-3|TRBV30
CAWSEGGNTIYF
>TRBJ2-2|TRBV9
CASSPEARNTGELFF
>TRBJ2-2|TRBV12-2
CASRLPEGGPNTGELFF
>TRBJ2-7|TRBV9
CASSGTDRTATYEQYF
>TRBJ1-1|TRBV28
CASNSFTRRTGGMNTEAFF
>TRBJ1-4|TRBV5-6
CASSSLRGFSTNEKLFF
>TRBJ2-3|TRBV4-2
CASSPTFTDTQYF
>TRBJ2-5|TRBV27
CASSRQATGGRETQYF
>TRBJ2-7|TRBV7-9
CASSYSGGEQYF